These T cell receptor beta chains were read from a single sample in a study of cytomegalovirus exposure and HLA in healthy donors. Profiled with immunoSEQ multiplex PCR; TCRdb holds only in-frame clones, not every one. The sample lists roughly 260,000 clones, approximately 87% occurring once. What was sequenced was PBMCs. Every receptor here comes from a man younger than 35 in good health and CMV-seronegative. Each CDR3 is given with its conserved first and last residue. Each record gives: CDR3 protein, CDR3 DNA, J gene, V gene, D gene, clone size, CDR3 length. A D gene is named only where the DNA matches it firmly. Some rows mark clone size as missing; the rest say once, few, many or name a class of expanded clone.

cdr3_aa: CATMSAGELFF; cdr3_nt: TGTGCCACCATGAGTGCCGGGGAGCTGTTTTTT; j_call: TRBJ2-2; v_call: TRBV27; d_call: .; clone_size: .; cdr3_length: 11
cdr3_aa: CAISDLKPSGSYNEQFF; cdr3_nt: TGTGCCATCAGTGATCTTAAACCTAGCGGGAGCTACAATGAGCAGTTCTTC; j_call: TRBJ2-1; v_call: TRBV10-3; d_call: TRBD2; clone_size: .; cdr3_length: 17
cdr3_aa: CASSQEGPGSYEQYF; cdr3_nt: TGCGCCAGCAGCCAAGAGGGGCCAGGCTCCTACGAGCAGTACTTC; j_call: TRBJ2-7; v_call: TRBV4-1; d_call: .; clone_size: .; cdr3_length: 15
cdr3_aa: CASSLDPQGKVRGYTF; cdr3_nt: TGCGCCAGCAGCTTGGATCCCCAGGGAAAAGTGCGGGGCTACACCTTC; j_call: TRBJ1-2; v_call: TRBV5-1; d_call: .; clone_size: .; cdr3_length: 16
cdr3_aa: CASISGLAGAAYEQYF; cdr3_nt: TGTGCCAGCATCTCTGGACTAGCGGGCGCTGCCTACGAGCAGTACTTC; j_call: TRBJ2-7; v_call: TRBV28; d_call: TRBD2; clone_size: .; cdr3_length: 16
cdr3_aa: CASSSPRQTGDNSPLHF; cdr3_nt: TGTGCCAGCAGTTCTCCACGCCAGACAGGGGATAATTCACCCCTCCACTTT; j_call: TRBJ1-6; v_call: TRBV28; d_call: TRBD1; clone_size: few; cdr3_length: 17
cdr3_aa: CASSLEAGPINNEQYF; cdr3_nt: TGCGCCAGCAGCTTGGAGGCGGGACCGATAAACAACGAGCAGTACTTC; j_call: TRBJ2-7; v_call: TRBV5-1; d_call: .; clone_size: once; cdr3_length: 16
cdr3_aa: CASKTSGREYEQYF; cdr3_nt: TGTGCCAGCAAGACTAGCGGGAGGGAATACGAGCAGTACTTC; j_call: TRBJ2-7; v_call: TRBV2; d_call: TRBD2; clone_size: .; cdr3_length: 14
cdr3_aa: CATAYRVGGEAFF; cdr3_nt: TGTGCCACGGCCTATCGAGTCGGGGGTGAAGCTTTCTTT; j_call: TRBJ1-1; v_call: TRBV27; d_call: .; clone_size: .; cdr3_length: 13
cdr3_aa: CASSLHPGYHEQFF; cdr3_nt: TGTGCCAGCAGCCTCCATCCAGGGTACCATGAGCAGTTCTTC; j_call: TRBJ2-1; v_call: TRBV9; d_call: .; clone_size: .; cdr3_length: 14
cdr3_aa: CASSLAGTGSGNTIYF; cdr3_nt: TGTGCCAGCAGCTTAGCCGGGACAGGCTCTGGAAACACCATATATTTT; j_call: TRBJ1-3; v_call: TRBV9; d_call: TRBD1; clone_size: .; cdr3_length: 16
cdr3_aa: CASSFSSGFMQETQYF; cdr3_nt: TGCGCCAGCAGCTTTTCTAGCGGGTTTATGCAAGAGACCCAGTACTTC; j_call: TRBJ2-5; v_call: TRBV5-1; d_call: TRBD2; clone_size: .; cdr3_length: 16
cdr3_aa: CATSATPLGVAETTDTQYF; cdr3_nt: TGTGCCACCAGCGCCACACCCCTTGGGGTAGCGGAGACCACAGATACGCAGTATTTT; j_call: TRBJ2-3; v_call: TRBV15; d_call: .; clone_size: .; cdr3_length: 19
cdr3_aa: CASSGLAGEVTYNEQFF; cdr3_nt: TGTGCCAGCTCGGGACTAGCGGGAGAAGTCACCTACAATGAGCAGTTCTTC; j_call: TRBJ2-1; v_call: TRBV27; d_call: TRBD2; clone_size: once; cdr3_length: 17
cdr3_aa: CASSEETGDEQYF; cdr3_nt: TGTGCCAGCAGTGAAGAAACAGGGGACGAGCAGTACTTC; j_call: TRBJ2-7; v_call: TRBV6-1; d_call: TRBD1; clone_size: .; cdr3_length: 13
cdr3_aa: CASSPTGGETQYF; cdr3_nt: TGTGCCAGCTCACCCACAGGGGGAGAGACCCAGTACTTC; j_call: TRBJ2-5; v_call: TRBV18; d_call: TRBD1; clone_size: .; cdr3_length: 13
cdr3_aa: CASSLTGGLDGYTF; cdr3_nt: TGTGCCAGCAGTTTAACCGGCGGGTTAGACGGCTACACCTTC; j_call: TRBJ1-2; v_call: TRBV28; d_call: .; clone_size: .; cdr3_length: 14
cdr3_aa: CASSPTEDRGWSTDTQYF; cdr3_nt: TGTGCCAGCTCACCAACCGAGGACAGGGGATGGAGCACAGATACGCAGTATTTT; j_call: TRBJ2-3; v_call: TRBV18; d_call: TRBD1; clone_size: .; cdr3_length: 18
cdr3_aa: CASGGLATSGANVLTF; cdr3_nt: TGTGCCAGTGGGGGACTTGCCACCTCTGGGGCCAACGTCCTGACTTTC; j_call: TRBJ2-6; v_call: TRBV19; d_call: .; clone_size: .; cdr3_length: 16
cdr3_aa: CASSFSAGVSEQYF; cdr3_nt: TGCGCCAGCAGCTTCTCCGCAGGGGTATCCGAGCAGTACTTC; j_call: TRBJ2-7; v_call: TRBV5-1; d_call: .; clone_size: .; cdr3_length: 14
cdr3_aa: CASSLLSGQGSNQPQHF; cdr3_nt: TGTGCCAGCAGCCTCTTGTCGGGACAGGGGAGCAATCAGCCCCAGCATTTT; j_call: TRBJ1-5; v_call: TRBV5-6; d_call: TRBD1; clone_size: .; cdr3_length: 17
cdr3_aa: CASGEGQSYEQYF; cdr3_nt: TGTGCCAGCGGGGAGGGACAATCCTACGAGCAGTACTTC; j_call: TRBJ2-7; v_call: TRBV18; d_call: .; clone_size: .; cdr3_length: 13
cdr3_aa: CASSQGRGTGELFF; cdr3_nt: TGCGCCAGCAGCCAGGGCAGGGGTACCGGGGAGCTGTTTTTT; j_call: TRBJ2-2; v_call: TRBV4-1; d_call: .; clone_size: .; cdr3_length: 14
cdr3_aa: CASSYRPSGVTGELFF; cdr3_nt: TGTGCCAGCAGTTACCGCCCTAGCGGGGTTACCGGGGAGCTGTTTTTT; j_call: TRBJ2-2; v_call: TRBV6-6; d_call: TRBD2; clone_size: few; cdr3_length: 16
cdr3_aa: CASSPEGQGTQYF; cdr3_nt: TGCGCCAGCAGCCCGGAAGGACAGGGGACCCAGTACTTC; j_call: TRBJ2-5; v_call: TRBV5-1; d_call: TRBD1; clone_size: .; cdr3_length: 13
cdr3_aa: CASKGTLNSPLHF; cdr3_nt: TGTGCCAGCAAAGGGACACTGAATTCACCCCTCCACTTT; j_call: TRBJ1-6; v_call: TRBV28; d_call: .; clone_size: .; cdr3_length: 13
cdr3_aa: CASIGTGVTGELFF; cdr3_nt: TGTGCCAGCATAGGAACAGGGGTCACCGGGGAGCTGTTTTTT; j_call: TRBJ2-2; v_call: TRBV2; d_call: TRBD1; clone_size: .; cdr3_length: 14
cdr3_aa: CSVSGTGSGNTIYF; cdr3_nt: TGCAGCGTTTCCGGGACAGGGTCTGGAAACACCATATATTTT; j_call: TRBJ1-3; v_call: TRBV29-1; d_call: TRBD1; clone_size: once; cdr3_length: 14